These 15 T cell receptor beta chains share one sample of origin, sequenced in a study of immune heterogeneity within non-small cell lung tumors. The template consisted of bulk tumor genomic DNA, with about 640 ng used per sample. Collection of several biopsies per primary tumor, spaced far apart, took place during surgery. Patients with untreated, newly diagnosed non-small cell lung cancer underwent curative surgery. Multiplex PCR with 32 V and 13 J primers amplified TCR beta CDR3. MiXCR was run by TCRdb on the multiplex PCR reads, yielding one entry per CDR3 protein. The sample shows 20,000 to 25,000 distinct CDR3 sequences, roughly 30% of them seen only once. The sequenced sample was lung tumor tissue. Every receptor here comes from a man aged 40-49 years with non-small cell lung cancer.

The chain carries TRBV7-9 and TRBJ2-5; possibly TRBD2 for D (6 bases). Germline V gene lookup returns CDR1 SEHNR and CDR2 FQNEAQ (reference sequence). The CDR3 contains 14 residues. V was clipped by 4 bases and J by 4 bases, with 13 bases between them. The CDR3 loop reads CASSWIRGRETQYF. In nucleotides, the CDR3 is TGTGCCAGCAGCTGGATACGGGGGAGAGAGACCCAGTACTTC. Drawing the rest from reference TRBV7-9 and TRBJ2-5, the complete variable domain is DTGVSQNPRHKITKRGQNVTFRCDPISEHNRLYWYRQTLGQGPEFLTYFQNEAQLEKSRLLSDRFSAERPKGSFSTLEIQRTEQGDSAMYLCASSWIRGRETQYFGPGTRLLVL.

The chain carries TRBV10-2 and TRBJ2-5; D gene ambiguous. There are 15 residues in the CDR3. V lost 0 bases and J lost 1, with 9 bases in between. Germline V gene lookup returns CDR1 WSHSY and CDR2 SAAADI. CDR3 in DNA: TGCGCCAGCAGTGAGTCAGGGCCTCCCCAAGAGACCCAGTACTTC. Amino acid sequence: CASSESGPPQETQYF.

In its sample, this clonotype was seen many times. The chain combines TRBV7-9 with TRBJ1-5; TRBD1 might be the D (6 bases). V was trimmed by 6 bases and J by 10 bases, leaving 25 bases between them. Germline V lookup: CDR1 SEHNR, CDR2 FQNEAQ (reference sequence). This CDR3 region has 16 residues. CDR3 sequence: CASSLITRGGSGPQHF. CDR3 in DNA: TGTGCCAGCAGTTTAATCACCCGAGGGGGATCGGGCCCCCAGCATTTT. The complete variable domain, with remaining parts taken from reference TRBV7-9 and TRBJ1-5, reads DTGVSQNPRHKITKRGQNVTFRCDPISEHNRLYWYRQTLGQGPEFLTYFQNEAQLEKSRLLSDRFSAERPKGSFSTLEIQRTEQGDSAMYLCASSLITRGGSGPQHFGDGTRLSIL.

The gene calls are TRBV9 and TRBJ2-3; 14 bases map to TRBD2. The CDR3 length is 17 residues. Trimming took 4 bases from V and 4 from J; bases not matched to a gene: 8. The germline V gene has CDR1 SGDLS and CDR2 YYNGEE. CDR3 amino acids: CASSPPTGLAGADTQYF. The DNA for the CDR3 is TGTGCCAGCAGCCCGCCGACGGGACTAGCGGGAGCAGATACGCAGTATTTT.

Ten or more counts support this clonotype. The V gene is TRBV27, the J gene TRBJ2-1; a weak D match, TRBD2 (7 bases). Germline V lookup: CDR1 MNHEY, CDR2 SMNVEV (reference sequence). V lost 11 bases to trimming and J lost 5 bases, with 22 bases between them. CDR3 length equals 15 residues. CDR3 nucleotide sequence: TGTGCCGTGGGGGGGGGCTACCCACCCCACAATGAGCAGTTCTTC. It yields the protein CAVGGGYPPHNEQFF.

This clonotype is termed medium-sized. The V gene is TRBV20-1, the J gene TRBJ2-7, with 13 bases aligning to TRBD2. CDR1 and CDR2 (germline): DFQATT, SNEGSKA (reference sequence). V trimming: 2 bases; J trimming: 2 bases; junction bases outside the gene matches: 0. The CDR3 spans 14 residues. CDR3 loop: CSARTSGRAYEQYF. CDR3 DNA sequence: TGCAGTGCTAGAACTAGCGGGAGGGCCTACGAGCAGTACTTC.

This clonotype was recorded at least ten times. The chain employs TRBV7-2 and TRBJ2-2; D remains unclear. V was clipped by 5 bases and J by 8 bases, with 12 bases between them. CDR1 SGHTA and CDR2 FQGNSA come from the germline V gene. CDR3 length equals 13 residues. The CDR3, as DNA: TGTGCCAGCAGCCGATCCTTGACTGGGGAGCTGTTTTTT. Translation gives CASSRSLTGELFF. The full variable domain, completed using reference TRBV7-2 and TRBJ2-2, is GAGVSQSPSNKVTEKGKDVELRCDPISGHTALYWYRQSLGQGLEFLIYFQGNSAPDKSGLPSDRFSAERTGGSVSTLTIQRTQQEDSAVYLCASSRSLTGELFFGEGSRLTVL.

This clonotype was detected many times. This chain connects TRBV5-1 to TRBJ1-5; tentative D call: TRBD1 (5 bases). Trimming took 5 bases from V and 0 from J, leaving 15 bases between them. The CDR3 extends over 16 amino acids. Germline V gene sequence: CDR1 SGHRS, CDR2 YFSETQ. This chain's CDR3 is CASSEGSGYSNQPQHF. The CDR3 DNA reads TGCGCCAGCAGTGAGGGGTCGGGTTATAGCAATCAGCCCCAGCATTTT.

This clonotype was observed at least ten times. This chain uses TRBV7-2 with TRBJ2-2, with unresolved D. Germline CDR1 reads SGHTA; CDR2 reads FQGNSA. With 0 bases removed from V and 5 bases from J, the gap between germline ends came to 7 bases. This CDR3 contains 14 residues. CDR3 loop: CASSLAVGTGELFF. DNA for the CDR3: TGTGCCAGCAGCTTAGCGGTAGGGACCGGGGAGCTGTTTTTT.

This clonotype was counted at least ten times. The chain recombines TRBV15 with TRBJ1-6, with unresolved D. CDR1 and CDR2 from the germline V gene are LNHNV and YYDKDF (reference sequence). The CDR3 length is 18 residues. V lost 3 bases, J lost 0 bases, and 15 bases lay in between. The CDR3 loop is CATSSPTAGFSYNSPLHF. In DNA, the CDR3 is TGTGCCACCAGCAGTCCGACGGCCGGTTTCTCCTATAATTCACCCCTCCACTTT.

Concerning this clonotype: It may be a read error: a sequence one base away is much more abundant. V and J are TRBV15 and TRBJ2-1, with 9 positions matching TRBD2. Losses at the gene ends were 0 bases for V and 0 bases for J; bases not matched to a gene: 6. CDR1 LNHNV and CDR2 YYDKDF come from the germline V gene (reference sequence). The CDR3 is made up of 18 amino acids. CDR3 DNA: TGTGCCACCAGCAGAGAGTCTAGCGGGACTAGCTCCTACAATGAGCAGTTCTTC. Amino acids: CATSRESSGTSSYNEQFF.

This clonotype was found once. One end of the junction does not line up with germline, which may come from a read error. This chain links TRBV7-7 with TRBJ2-5, with D perhaps TRBD2 (6 bases). Germline CDR1 SSHAT, CDR2 FNYEAQ (reference sequence). The CDR3 length is 15 residues. CDR3 coding DNA: TGTGCTAGCAACTTAGGAGGGGCAGGAAGAGAGACCCAGTACTTC. Encoded protein: CASNLGGAGRETQYF.

The chain recombines TRBV14 with TRBJ2-6; D gene uncertain. The CDR3 extends over 13 amino acids. The V end was cut by 11 bases, the J end by 3 bases, with 11 bases between. Germline V gene lookup returns CDR1 SGHDN and CDR2 FVKESK. CDR3 sequence (DNA): TGTGCCGGCCGGATGGGTGGGGCCAACGTCCTGACTTTC. It yields the protein CAGRMGGANVLTF.

This clonotype ranks as medium-sized. The rearrangement joins TRBV30 to TRBJ1-1; possible D gene TRBD1, 6 bases. Germline V gene sequence: CDR1 GTSNPN, CDR2 SVGIG (reference sequence). The CDR3 sequence is 14 residues long. V lost 5 bases and J lost 1, with 14 bases in between. The chain's CDR3 is CAWLGGRGNTEAFF. The DNA of the CDR3 is TGTGCCTGGCTAGGCGGCAGGGGGAACACTGAAGCTTTCTTT.

This clonotype was seen many times. The CDR3 nucleotides are TGTGCCAGCAGCTTAGTGGTTAGAATGGAGGATGGCTACACCTTC. This gives the protein CASSLVVRMEDGYTF. This rearrangement joins TRBV11-2 to TRBJ1-2, with unresolved D. Germline V gene lookup returns CDR1 SGHAT and CDR2 FQNNGV. V gave up 1 base and J gave up 6 bases, with 15 bases separating them. The CDR3 contains 15 residues. The complete variable domain, with remaining parts taken from reference TRBV11-2 and TRBJ1-2, reads EAGVAQSPRYKIIEKRQSVAFWCNPISGHATLYWYQQILGQGPKLLIQFQNNGVVDDSQLPKDRFSAERLKGVDSTLKIQPAKLEDSAVYLCASSLVVRMEDGYTFGSGTRLTVV.